This T cell receptor beta chain was recovered during a study of response to subunit inactivated influenza vaccine. TCRdb analysed the RT-PCR reads with MiXCR anew, one entry per CDR3 protein. The data show about 170,000 distinct CDR3 sequences, with approximately 12% seen just once and less than 30% held by the top ten. V dropped 5 bases and J dropped 1 base, with 12 bases sitting between them. There are 14 residues in the CDR3. Germline CDR1 SQVTM, CDR2 ANQGSEA. The same data also contributed to another study, on T cells expressing NK-cell markers. That paper notes: 5'RACE template switching with UMIs produced the TCR beta cDNA. As a fraction of CD8+ T cells, dominant NKG2C+ clonotypes reached roughly 1.0-8% in six donors. One observes that, in several donors, these clonotypes were also the leading ones within the CD3+CD56-NKG2C+ fraction.

V gene TRBV29-1 combines with J gene TRBJ2-1; D call uncertain. The TCR comes from a man aged 45 to 65 who received an inactivated influenza vaccine. This specimen consisted of CD8+ T cells sorted from PBMCs, obtained about 12 days after vaccination. The CDR3 loop is CSVLRGDSYNEQFF. The CDR3 region has the DNA TGCAGCGTTTTGCGCGGCGATTCCTACAATGAGCAGTTCTTC.